The 24 T cell receptor beta chains below all came from one sample that was sequenced in a study of blood T cell repertoires in COVID-19. TCRdb keeps only in-frame clones here, not all; method: immunoSEQ multiplex PCR. The sample yields a few hundred thousand clones, 85% to 90% seen once. The material sequenced was peripheral blood. The receptor set was obtained from a woman aged 50 to 60 with acute or convalescent COVID-19.

The V and J genes are TRBV6-2 or TRBV6-3 and TRBJ2-4, with D possibly being TRBD1 (6 bases). Germline V CDR1 and CDR2: MNHEY, SVGEGT. This CDR3 is built from 16 residues. V lost 2 bases, J lost 4 bases, and 15 bases lay in between. CDR3 nucleotide sequence: TGTGCCAGCAGTTACCCTTTAGACAGGCCTAAAAACATTCAGTACTTC. Translated: CASSYPLDRPKNIQYF.

This clone was counted only a few times. This chain's CDR3 is CASSVSRDRAAEQYF. DNA of the CDR3: TGCGCCAGCAGCGTAAGCCGGGACAGGGCCGCCGAGCAGTACTTC. The J gene is TRBJ2-7, the V gene TRBV5-1; 9 bases are a match to TRBD1. Germline V gene sequence: CDR1 SGHRS, CDR2 YFSETQ. The CDR3 runs 15 residues. V gave up 4 bases and J gave up 6 bases; unmatched junction bases: 11.

V usage is TRBV7-6 and J usage is TRBJ2-2, with D maybe TRBD2 (5 bases). Germline V CDR1 and CDR2: SGHVS, FNYEAQ. Trimming took 2 bases from V and 4 from J, leaving 14 bases between them. This CDR3 is 16 amino acids long. The CDR3 loop is CASSLSVRAITGELFF. The CDR3 bases are TGTGCCAGCAGCTTATCGGTGCGGGCCATCACCGGGGAGCTGTTTTTT.

This clone was recorded a few times. The chain links TRBV6-6 to TRBJ2-5, with D perhaps matching TRBD1 (6 bases). With 6 bases removed from V and 1 base from J, the gap between germline ends came to 15 bases. The CDR3 runs 15 residues. Looked up from germline, CDR1 is MNHNY and CDR2 is SVGAGI (reference sequence). The CDR3: CASRGTGSPQETQYF. The CDR3 DNA reads as TGTGCCAGCAGGGGTACAGGGTCGCCCCAAGAGACCCAGTACTTC.

This clone was observed a few times. V is TRBV11-3 and J is TRBJ2-3; maybe TRBD2 (5 bases). Germline V CDR1 and CDR2: SGHNT, YENEEA. V was trimmed by 0 bases and J by 1 base, leaving 8 bases between them. This CDR3 has 15 amino acids. Written as DNA, the CDR3 is TGTGCCAGCAGCTTAGATCATAGCGGCACAGATACGCAGTATTTT. This translates into CASSLDHSGTDTQYF.

The rearrangement uses TRBV21-1 and TRBJ2-7; TRBD2 reflects the table's D call only, with no check against the DNA. TRBV21-1 is shown as a pseudogene. This CDR3 comprises 14 residues. CDR3: CASSKTGVAYEQYF. In nucleotides, the CDR3 is TGTGCCAGCAGCAAAACGGGGGTAGCCTACGAGCAGTACTTC.

V is TRBV11-3 and J is TRBJ1-4, with 8 bases that match TRBD1. V trimming: 2 bases; J trimming: 10 bases; junction bases outside the gene matches: 9. This CDR3 has 15 residues. Germline assignment: CDR1 SGHNT and CDR2 YENEEA. CDR3 DNA sequence: TGTGCCAGCAGCTTACGCGGACAGGGCTTTGGAAAACTGTTTTTT. Translating it yields CASSLRGQGFGKLFF.

The chain recombines TRBV29-1 with TRBJ2-3; D is perhaps TRBD1 (6 bases). The CDR3 is made up of 12 amino acids. In germline, CDR1 is SQVTM, CDR2 ANQGSEA. V lost 7 bases, J lost 4 bases, and 12 bases lay in between. CDR3 amino acids: CSGLRGADTQYF. CDR3 sequence (DNA): TGCAGCGGGCTCAGGGGTGCAGATACGCAGTATTTT.

The V gene is TRBV20-1, the J gene TRBJ2-7; TRBD2 might be the D (5 bases). Germline lookup yields CDR1 DFQATT and CDR2 SNEGSKA (reference sequence). The CDR3 is made up of 12 amino acids. Between the trimmed V and J ends, which lost 3 bases and 5 bases, there was a span of 11 bases. The CDR3 nucleotides read TGCAGTGCTAGTGGTCTAGCTAACGAGCAGTACTTC. It translates to CSASGLANEQYF.

The chain's CDR3 is CASSLSGAIYGYTF. Written as DNA, the CDR3 is TGTGCCAGCAGCCTATCAGGGGCAATCTATGGCTACACCTTC. The genes are TRBV11-2 and TRBJ1-2, with a tentative D call TRBD1 (6 bases). V dropped 5 bases and J dropped 4 bases, with 14 bases sitting between them. Germline values: CDR1 SGHAT, CDR2 FQNNGV. The CDR3 totals 14 residues.

The chain recombines TRBV27 with TRBJ1-2, with D possibly TRBD1 on 5 matching bases. The CDR3 runs to 14 residues. The germline V gene encodes CDR1 MNHEY and CDR2 SMNVEV (reference sequence). Trimming left V 6 bases short and J 3 bases short, with 14 bases between. CDR3 sequence (DNA): TGTGCCAGCAGCCCTAGCGGGGCCTACTATGGCTACACCTTC. Amino acids: CASSPSGAYYGYTF.

Written as DNA, the CDR3 is TGTGCCAGCCAGCCCTCCGGGACAGGGGGGCACGAGCAGTACTTC. Translated: CASQPSGTGGHEQYF. The chain recombines TRBV18 with TRBJ2-7; 11 positions match TRBD1. This CDR3 is 15 amino acids long. Per germline, CDR1 KGHSH and CDR2 LQKENI. Trimming cost V 8 bases and J 5 bases; bases outside gene matches: 11.

This chain joins TRBV7-2 and TRBJ1-2; 10 positions match TRBD1. The V and J ends lost 7 bases and 4 bases, in that order; junction bases with no gene match: 6. This CDR3 is built from 14 residues. The V gene's germline CDR1 is SGHTA and CDR2 FQGNSA. Written as DNA, the CDR3 is TGTGCCAGCACCAGGACAGGGGGAGGCTATGGCTACACCTTC. This translates into CASTRTGGGYGYTF.

This clone was observed a few times. The genes are TRBV13 and TRBJ1-4; TRBD1 matches 9 bases. The CDR3 is 17 amino acids. The germline V gene has CDR1 PRHDT and CDR2 FYEKMQ (reference sequence). V was clipped by 4 bases and J by 0 bases; unmatched bases: 6. DNA of the CDR3: TGTGCCAGCAGCTCGGGTCGACAGGGGGCAACTAATGAAAAACTGTTTTTT. Encoded protein: CASSSGRQGATNEKLFF.

V gene TRBV30 combines with J gene TRBJ2-5, with a weak D call TRBD2 (7 bases). The V end was cut by 1 base, the J end by 5 bases, with 11 bases between. CDR3 length: 13 residues. Germline loops: CDR1 GTSNPN, CDR2 SVGIG (reference sequence). CDR3 nucleotide sequence: TGTGCCTGGAGTGGTAGGGGGGGGGAGACCCAGTACTTC. Amino acid sequence: CAWSGRGGETQYF.

The CDR3 DNA reads as TGTGCCAGCAGCGCGGGAGGAAGCACAGGGGAGACTGAAGCTTTCTTT. Amino acids: CASSAGGSTGETEAFF. The chain employs TRBV5-6 and TRBJ1-1; TRBD1 matches at 7 bases. This CDR3 spans 16 amino acids. Germline V gives CDR1 SGHDT, CDR2 YYEEEE. V dropped 4 bases and J dropped 5; count of bases not matched to a gene: 14.

The chain employs TRBV18 and TRBJ1-5; a weak D match, TRBD1 (6 bases). V was trimmed by 6 bases and J by 4 bases, leaving 10 bases between them. CDR1 is KGHSH, CDR2 LQKENI, per germline. The CDR3 totals 13 residues. The CDR3 region is CASSHGQNQPQHF. CDR3 DNA sequence: TGTGCCAGCTCGCACGGACAGAATCAGCCCCAGCATTTT.

The chain couples TRBV29-1 to TRBJ1-1; TRBD1 agrees at 7 bases. J was trimmed by 5 bases and V by 6 bases; bases with no gene match: 9. Germline V gene data show CDR1 as SQVTM and CDR2 as ANQGSEA. The CDR3 length is 13 residues. CDR3 in DNA: TGCAGCGTGGCAGGACAGGCGGGGACTGAAGCTTTCTTT. The encoded protein is CSVAGQAGTEAFF.

The chain recombines TRBV18 with TRBJ1-1, with D possibly matching TRBD1 (6 bases). This CDR3 comprises 16 residues. Germline CDR1 KGHSH, CDR2 LQKENI. V was trimmed by 0 bases and J by 6 bases, leaving 17 bases between them. The CDR3 region is CASSPPGLQGLSEAFF. The CDR3 region has the DNA TGTGCCAGCTCACCACCCGGGTTACAGGGTCTATCTGAAGCTTTCTTT.

In this sample, this clone turned up once. The chain uses TRBV11-3 and TRBJ2-7; D uncertain. The CDR3 is 12 residues long. Between the trimmed V and J ends, which lost 1 base and 3 bases, there was a span of 4 bases. Germline loops: CDR1 SGHNT, CDR2 YENEEA. The CDR3 loop is CASSLGYYEQYF. As DNA, the CDR3 is TGTGCCAGCAGCTTAGGCTACTACGAGCAGTACTTC.

This clone was detected only a few times. This chain joins TRBV7-3 and TRBJ2-3, with 11 bases lining up with TRBD2. After removal of 4 bases from V and 6 bases from J, the junction contained 15 bases not matched to a gene. Germline CDR1 reads SGHTA; CDR2 reads FQGTGA. This CDR3 has 18 residues. CDR3 sequence (DNA): TGTGCCAGCAGCTCCCTAGCGGGGGGCTCGGCGTCGGCGGATACGCAGTATTTT. This encodes CASSSLAGGSASADTQYF.

The chain links TRBV7-2 to TRBJ2-2; D may be TRBD1 (5 bases). The CDR3 has 15 amino acids. Looked up from germline, CDR1 is SGHTA and CDR2 is FQGNSA. V was pared by 1 base and J by 3 bases, with 9 bases between. The CDR3 DNA follows: TGTGCCAGCAGCTTAGAAGGGGTGGACACCGGGGAGCTGTTTTTT. Protein product: CASSLEGVDTGELFF.

V gene TRBV7-9 combines with J gene TRBJ1-4; TRBD1 matches 9 bases. Trimming removed 5 bases from V and 0 bases from J; junction bases left unmatched: 4. The germline CDR1 and CDR2 sequences are SEHNR and FQNEAQ (reference sequence). This CDR3 comprises 16 residues. CDR3 DNA: TGTGCCAGCAGCGAATGGGACAGGGCAACTAATGAAAAACTGTTTTTT. Its protein product is CASSEWDRATNEKLFF.

This clone was detected once. The J gene is TRBJ1-1, the V gene TRBV3-1 (or the pseudogene TRBV3-2); maybe TRBD1 (6 bases). Trimming left V 1 base short and J 3 bases short, with 9 bases between. The CDR3 is 14 residues long. CDR1 and CDR2 from the germline V gene are LGHDT and YNNKEL (reference sequence). The CDR3 loop is CASSQASGDTEAFF. CDR3 bases: TGTGCCAGCAGCCAAGCATCAGGGGACACTGAAGCTTTCTTT.